This TCR beta chain is drawn from a study of blood T cell repertoires in COVID-19. Study at large: Some COVID-19 samples were acute and others convalescent; all came from the United States, Italy and Spain. Nucleic acid was either cDNA or gDNA, and it came from T cells, B-cell-depleted T cells, or PBMCs.

CDR1 is MNHEY, CDR2 SVGAGI, per germline. Trimming took 3 bases from V and 5 from J, leaving 8 bases between them. The CDR3 extends over 13 amino acids. Original analysis: Nucleated cell number was recorded as an estimate derived from reference gene primer amplification. Profiled with immunoSEQ multiplex PCR; TCRdb holds only in-frame clones, not every one. That table furnishes V, J and clone size, whereas the DNA furnished D and trimming. The sample lists 110,000 to 150,000 clones; 79% were seen once. Input material: peripheral blood. The clonotype originates from a man over 45 with active or convalescent COVID-19. The chain joins TRBV6-5 to TRBJ2-4, with TRBD2 as a possible D gene (5 bases). In DNA form, the CDR3 reads TGTGCCAGCAGTTATGGGAGACAAAACATTCAGTACTTC. This codes for CASSYGRQNIQYF.